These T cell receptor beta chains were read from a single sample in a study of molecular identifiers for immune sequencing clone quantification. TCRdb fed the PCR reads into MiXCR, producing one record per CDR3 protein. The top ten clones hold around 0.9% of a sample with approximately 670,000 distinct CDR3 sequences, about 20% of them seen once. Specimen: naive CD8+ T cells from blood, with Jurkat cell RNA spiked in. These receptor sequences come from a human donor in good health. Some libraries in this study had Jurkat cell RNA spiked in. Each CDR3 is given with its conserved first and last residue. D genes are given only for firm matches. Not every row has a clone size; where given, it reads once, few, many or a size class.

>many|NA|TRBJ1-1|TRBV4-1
CASSQDPNMNTEAFF
TGCGCCAGCAGCCAAGACCCGAACATGAACACTGAAGCTTTCTTT
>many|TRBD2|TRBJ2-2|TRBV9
CASSPGTSANTGELFF
TGTGCCAGCAGCCCTGGGACTAGCGCGAACACCGGGGAGCTGTTTTTT
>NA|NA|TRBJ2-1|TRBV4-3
CASSQGRVTAQYEQFF
TGCGCCAGCAGCCAAGGGCGGGTCACGGCCCAATATGAGCAGTTCTTC
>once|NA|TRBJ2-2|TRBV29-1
CSVVTGSGDLFF
TGCAGCGTTGTAACAGGGTCCGGGGACCTGTTTTTT
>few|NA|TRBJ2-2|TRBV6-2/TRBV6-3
CASSYVLGGGELFF
TGTGCCAGCAGTTACGTCCTAGGGGGCGGGGAGCTGTTTTTT
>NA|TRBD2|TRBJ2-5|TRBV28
CAGIPGGQETQYF
TGTGCCGGCATCCCGGGGGGGCAAGAGACCCAGTACTTC
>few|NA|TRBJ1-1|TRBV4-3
CASSQEGTGNTEAFF
TGCGCCAGCAGCCAAGAGGGGACGGGGAACACTGAAGCTTTCTTT
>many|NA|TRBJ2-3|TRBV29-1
CSVEGASSTDTQYF
TGCAGCGTTGAGGGTGCTAGCTCCACAGATACGCAGTATTTT
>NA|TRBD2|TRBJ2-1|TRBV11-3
CASSYGLAGYNEQFF
TGTGCCAGCAGCTATGGACTAGCGGGATACAATGAGCAGTTCTTC
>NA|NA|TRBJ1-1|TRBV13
CASSLGPGLSTEAFF
TGTGCCAGCAGCTTAGGGCCAGGATTGAGCACTGAAGCTTTCTTT
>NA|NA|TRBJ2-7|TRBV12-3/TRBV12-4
CASSSGLNVYEQYF
TGTGCCAGCAGCTCAGGGCTGAACGTCTACGAGCAGTACTTC
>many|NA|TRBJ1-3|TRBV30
CAYQETSGNTIYF
TGTGCCTATCAAGAAACATCTGGAAACACCATATATTTT
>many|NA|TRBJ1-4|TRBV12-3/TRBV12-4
CASTNIRGRADEKLFF
TGTGCCAGCACCAACATTCGGGGGCGAGCAGATGAAAAACTGTTTTTT
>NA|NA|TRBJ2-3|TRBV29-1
CSVELSGGTDTQYF
TGCAGCGTTGAACTTTCGGGCGGCACAGATACGCAGTATTTT
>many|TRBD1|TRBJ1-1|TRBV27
CASSLVTGDANTEAFF
TGTGCCAGCAGTTTAGTTACAGGGGATGCGAACACTGAAGCTTTCTTT
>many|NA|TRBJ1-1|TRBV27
CASSLFGGFVSTEAFF
TGTGCCAGCAGTTTATTCGGGGGCTTCGTGAGTACTGAAGCTTTCTTT
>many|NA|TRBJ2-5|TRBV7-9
CASSLRDIRYYQETQYF
TGTGCCAGCAGCCTGAGGGACATCCGATACTACCAAGAGACCCAGTACTTC
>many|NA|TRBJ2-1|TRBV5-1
CASSLGAGPSYNEQFF
TGCGCCAGCAGCTTGGGGGCAGGCCCCTCCTACAATGAGCAGTTCTTC
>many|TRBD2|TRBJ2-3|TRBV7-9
CASHLGASGDTDTQYF
TGTGCCAGCCACTTGGGGGCTAGCGGGGACACAGATACGCAGTATTTT
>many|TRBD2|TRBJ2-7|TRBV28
CASSLVKREGLKQYF
TGTGCCAGCAGTTTAGTTAAGCGGGAGGGTTTGAAGCAGTACTTC
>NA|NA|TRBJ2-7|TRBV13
CASSSGSHEQYF
TGTGCCAGCAGCTCAGGTTCCCACGAGCAGTACTTC
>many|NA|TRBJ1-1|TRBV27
CASKTGNTEAFF
TGTGCCAGTAAAACAGGGAACACTGAAGCTTTCTTT